The 30 T cell receptor beta chains below were found in one sample sequenced in a study of T cell repertoires in cytomegalovirus infection. These receptors are not linked to any known antigen. TCRdb re-analysed the reads in MiXCR, keeping a single row per CDR3 protein. The sample has fewer than 1,000,000 distinct CDR3 sequences, around 31% seen once. The material sequenced was cultured CD8+ T cells from PBMCs, taken from culture after CMV antigen stimulation. The receptors come from a human donor in good health (CMV status not recorded). Some clones in this sample may be carry-over from other donors' samples.

This clonotype occurred a few times. J is TRBJ2-3 and V is TRBV5-8, with 11 bases lining up with TRBD2. CDR3 length: 15 amino acids. The J segment lost 11 bases and the V segment lost 0 bases, leaving 8 bases of the junction unmatched. CDR1 SGHTS and CDR2 YDEGEE come from the germline V gene. As DNA, the CDR3 is TGTGCCAGCAGCTTGGGGGAGACTAGCGGGAATAAGCAGTATTTT. Its translation is CASSLGETSGNKQYF.

The sample holds many counts of this clonotype. The CDR3 protein is CASSEFWGSEQYV. The CDR3 DNA follows: TGTGCCAGCAGTGAATTCTGGGGAAGCGAGCAGTACGTC. This chain links TRBV27 with TRBJ2-7, with no clear D. Germline CDR1 MNHEY, CDR2 SMNVEV (reference sequence). V was clipped by 5 bases and J by 6 bases, with 14 bases between them. The CDR3 totals 13 residues.

This clonotype was detected ten times or more. The chain links TRBV11-3 to TRBJ1-5; D perhaps matches TRBD1 (6 bases). Trimming pared 5 bases from V and 5 bases from J, leaving 19 bases between. This CDR3 has 16 residues. CDR1 and CDR2 from the germline V gene are SGHNT and YENEEA. The CDR3 loop is CASSDPRGPGDQPQHF. DNA of the CDR3: TGTGCCAGCAGCGACCCGCGGGGGCCAGGGGATCAGCCCCAGCATTTT.

This clonotype was observed at least ten times. The genes are TRBV7-2 and TRBJ2-5, with 13 bases that match TRBD2. CDR1 is SGHTA and CDR2 is FQGNSA in the germline V gene. The CDR3 is 18 amino acids. With V trimmed by 5 bases and J by 0 bases, 9 bases remained unmatched. The CDR3 region is CASSHWTSGGPYQETQYF. The CDR3 DNA follows: TGTGCCAGCAGCCATTGGACTAGCGGGGGTCCGTACCAAGAGACCCAGTACTTC. Filled out from reference TRBV7-2 and TRBJ2-5, the complete variable domain reads GAGVSQSPSNKVTEKGKDVELRCDPISGHTALYWYRQSLGQGLEFLIYFQGNSAPDKSGLPSDRFSAERTGGSVSTLTIQRTQQEDSAVYLCASSHWTSGGPYQETQYFGPGTRLLVL.

This clonotype was counted at least ten times. V gene TRBV10-2 combines with J gene TRBJ2-3; 12 nucleotides line up with TRBD2. The CDR3 is 16 amino acids. Trimming at V came to 5 bases and at J to 0 bases, leaving 3 bases not matched to a gene. Germline V gene data show CDR1 as WSHSY and CDR2 as SAAADI. DNA for the CDR3: TGCGCCAGCAGTAAGCTAGCGGGGGGGAGCACAGATACGCAGTATTTT. Translation gives CASSKLAGGSTDTQYF.

In this sample, this clonotype turned up a few times. V gene TRBV27 combines with J gene TRBJ2-7; D is tentatively TRBD1 or TRBD2 (5 bases each). CDR1 and CDR2 (germline): MNHEY, SMNVEV (reference sequence). This CDR3 contains 14 residues. Trimming removed 9 bases at V and 3 bases at J, with 18 bases between. In DNA form, the CDR3 reads TGTGCCAGTGCCCTGACAGAAGGGAGCTACGAGCAGTACTTC. It specifies CASALTEGSYEQYF.

This clonotype was counted many times. The rearrangement joins TRBV7-2 to TRBJ2-1; TRBD2 is a possible D gene (5 bases). Trimming left V 5 bases short and J 8 bases short, with 10 bases between. The V gene's germline CDR1 is SGHTA and CDR2 FQGNSA. This CDR3 is 12 amino acids long. DNA for the CDR3: TGTGCCAGCAGCCCTGGCGGGTATGAGCAGTTCTTC. This sequence encodes CASSPGGYEQFF.

This clonotype has at least ten counts. This chain links TRBV7-9 with TRBJ1-5; weak D call: TRBD1 (5 bases). CDR3 length equals 13 residues. In germline, CDR1 is SEHNR, CDR2 FQNEAQ (reference sequence). The germline V and J ends were trimmed by 5 bases and 6 bases, with 11 bases remaining between them. The CDR3 nucleotides are TGTGCCAGCAGCCCCCAGGGTTCTCAGCCCCAGCATTTT. This codes for CASSPQGSQPQHF. Full variable domain (rest looked up from reference TRBV7-9 and TRBJ1-5): DTGVSQNPRHKITKRGQNVTFRCDPISEHNRLYWYRQTLGQGPEFLTYFQNEAQLEKSRLLSDRFSAERPKGSFSTLEIQRTEQGDSAMYLCASSPQGSQPQHFGDGTRLSIL.

This clonotype was seen repeatedly, ten times or more. This sequence joins TRBV7-2 and TRBJ1-1, with 7 bases that match TRBD1. Germline V gives CDR1 SGHTA, CDR2 FQGNSA. With V trimmed by 6 bases and J by 5 bases, 18 bases remained unmatched. The CDR3 spans 17 residues. CDR3 nucleotide sequence: TGTGCCAGCAGTCCCTGGCTGGACAGGCTGCAGGAGACTGAAGCTTTCTTT. This sequence encodes CASSPWLDRLQETEAFF.

The J gene is TRBJ2-1, the V gene TRBV27; 8 bases align to TRBD1. The CDR3 has 15 residues. The germline V gene encodes CDR1 MNHEY and CDR2 SMNVEV (reference sequence). V was clipped by 7 bases and J by 2 bases; unmatched bases: 7. CDR3: CASNIGDRPYNEQFF. The CDR3 DNA is TGTGCCAGCAATATAGGGGACAGGCCCTACAATGAGCAGTTCTTC.

The chain couples TRBV4-2 to TRBJ1-1; D is possibly TRBD1 (6 bases). The germline CDR1 and CDR2 sequences are LGHNA and YNFKEQ. Trimming took off 4 bases at V and 8 bases at J, with 14 bases between the two ends. The CDR3 extends over 13 amino acids. CDR3 nucleotide sequence: TGTGCCAGCAGCCCTGGGGGCCGCATGGAAGCTTTCTTT. This sequence encodes CASSPGGRMEAFF.

The J gene is TRBJ2-7, the V gene TRBV2, with 10 bases identical to TRBD2. There are 16 residues in the CDR3. Germline-derived CDR1 and CDR2 are SNHLY and FYNNEI. Germline trimming cut 6 bases from V and 0 bases from J; bases unmatched to any gene: 8. CDR3 residues: CASSKELAGPSYEQYF. DNA for the CDR3: TGTGCCAGCAGCAAAGAACTAGCGGGGCCCTCCTACGAGCAGTACTTC.

Of note for this clonotype: Compared with germline, one end of the junction differs, possibly owing to a read error. The chain employs TRBV5-3 and TRBJ2-1; no clear D. Being an ORF, TRBV5-3 has a function that is uncertain. This CDR3 spans 16 amino acids. Written as DNA, the CDR3 is TGTGCCAGCAGCTTGGGAACAGCTAGTTTCTACAATGAGCAGTTCTTC. Translated: CASSLGTASFYNEQFF.

This clonotype appeared a few times. The rearrangement joins TRBV7-8 to TRBJ2-3; a weak D match, TRBD2 (6 bases). CDR3 length: 20 residues. The germline CDR1 and CDR2 sequences are SGHVS and FQNEAQ. V was cut by 1 base and J by 0 bases, with 23 bases left in between. The CDR3 DNA follows: TGTGCCAGCAGCTTAGGCTTTAGCGGAATAGATCCCGTTAGCACAGATACGCAGTATTTT. Amino acid sequence: CASSLGFSGIDPVSTDTQYF.

This clonotype has only a few counts. V gene TRBV5-1 combines with J gene TRBJ1-1, with D tentatively TRBD1 (6 bases). Trimming removed 4 bases at V and 9 bases at J, with 19 bases between. CDR1 SGHRS and CDR2 YFSETQ come from the germline V gene. The CDR3 is 14 residues long. The CDR3 sequence: CASSPYRVEPQAFF. The DNA for the CDR3 is TGCGCCAGCAGCCCATACAGGGTAGAGCCTCAAGCTTTCTTT.

The V call is TRBV20-1, the J call TRBJ1-1; D uncertain. V was shortened by 5 bases and J by 8 bases, with 15 bases between the two germline ends. Germline loops: CDR1 DFQATT, CDR2 SNEGSKA (reference sequence). The CDR3 is made up of 12 amino acids. CDR3 protein: CSAEDSSGEAFF. The CDR3 nucleotides read TGCAGTGCTGAGGACTCTTCTGGCGAAGCTTTCTTT.

This chain connects TRBV6-2 or TRBV6-3 to TRBJ1-2; 11 positions agree with TRBD1. CDR3 length: 15 residues. The germline CDR1 and CDR2 sequences are MNHEY and SVGEGT. V lost 5 bases to trimming and J lost 5 bases; unmatched junction nucleotides: 7. The CDR3 DNA reads as TGTGCCAGCAGTCGGACAGGGGGCGAAAGTTATGGCTACACCTTC. As protein: CASSRTGGESYGYTF.

The sample holds a few counts of this clonotype. The chain joins TRBV15 to TRBJ2-7; TRBD2 might be the D (6 bases). Trimming stripped 0 bases from V and 5 bases from J, with 17 bases between. This CDR3 spans 16 amino acids. Germline V CDR1 and CDR2: LNHNV, YYDKDF (reference sequence). The CDR3 is CATSRDLGGTKDEQYV. In DNA, the CDR3 is TGTGCCACCAGCAGAGATTTGGGAGGTACGAAGGACGAGCAGTACGTC.

Notes on this clonotype: The CDR3 does not close with the conserved phenylalanine or tryptophan, likely indicating a read error. The chain recombines TRBV11-2 with TRBJ2-2; the D gene is possibly TRBD2 (7 bases). The V and J ends lost 5 bases and 0 bases respectively, with 13 bases between them. This CDR3 is 16 amino acids long. Germline V gene lookup returns CDR1 SGHAT and CDR2 FQNNGV. The DNA for the CDR3 is TGTGCCAGCAGCCTTACAGGGAGGGCGAACACCGGGGAGCTGTTTCTT. Encoded protein: CASSLTGRANTGELFL.

A note on this clonotype: Sequence at one end of the junction differs from germline and may be a read error. This chain connects TRBV7-6 to TRBJ2-2, with 9 bases matching TRBD2. This CDR3 spans 15 amino acids. Germline CDR1 SGHVS, CDR2 FNYEAQ. As DNA, the CDR3 is TGTGTCAGCAGCATCGGCGGGGGGGCGACCGGGGAGCTGTTTTTT. Translated: CVSSIGGGATGELFF. The whole variable domain, filled in from reference TRBV7-6 and TRBJ2-2, reads GAGVSQSPRYKVTKRGQDVALRCDPISGHVSLYWYRQALGQGPEFLTYFNYEAQQDKSGLPNDRFSAERPEGSISTLTIQRTEQRDSAMYRCVSSIGGGATGELFFGEGSRLTVL.

This chain joins TRBV9 and TRBJ2-3, with 8 bases aligning to TRBD1. Trimming at V came to 0 bases and at J to 6 bases, leaving 6 bases not matched to a gene. Looked up from germline, CDR1 is SGDLS and CDR2 is YYNGEE. The CDR3 is 15 amino acids. This CDR3 reads CASSVEGQVMDTQYF. DNA for the CDR3: TGTGCCAGCAGCGTAGAGGGACAGGTAATGGATACGCAGTATTTT.

The sample holds a few counts of this clonotype. The chain combines TRBV27 with TRBJ2-3; TRBD2 matches 10 bases. The junction had 10 bases not matched to a gene; V was cut back by 5 bases and J by 5 bases. Germline V CDR1 and CDR2: MNHEY, SMNVEV (reference sequence). This CDR3 contains 16 residues. CDR3 bases: TGTGCCAGCAGTGAGGAGCGGGGGGGCCTGTTAGATACGCAGTATTTT. Translation: CASSEERGGLLDTQYF.

This clonotype was counted ten times or more. The J gene is TRBJ1-5, the V gene TRBV12-3 or TRBV12-4; tentative D call: TRBD1 (5 bases). Trimming took off 4 bases at V and 1 base at J, with 8 bases between the two ends. The CDR3 loop spans 14 amino acids. As DNA, the CDR3 is TGTGCCAGCAGTTGGGGCGCAAGCAATCAGCCCCAGCATTTT. It translates to CASSWGASNQPQHF.

This clonotype was seen more than once but under ten times. The gene calls are TRBV28 and TRBJ2-5; no clear D gene. V gave up 6 bases and J gave up 0 bases, with 5 bases separating them. CDR1 MDHEN and CDR2 SYDVKM come from the germline V gene. There are 12 residues in the CDR3. The chain's CDR3 is CASRSNQETQYF. The CDR3 DNA reads as TGTGCCAGCAGATCGAACCAAGAGACCCAGTACTTC.

The chain combines TRBV7-6 with TRBJ2-7; 7 bases line up with TRBD1. J lost 2 bases, V lost 0 bases, and 7 bases had no gene match. The CDR3 extends over 16 amino acids. Germline CDR1 SGHVS, CDR2 FNYEAQ. CDR3 sequence: CASSLAPQGETYEQYF. The CDR3 DNA follows: TGTGCCAGCAGCTTAGCGCCCCAGGGGGAAACCTACGAGCAGTACTTC.

With respect to this clonotype: Its ends do not fully match the called genes, so a read error is possible. The chain has TRBV28 and TRBJ1-1; no clear D. The germline CDR1 and CDR2 sequences are MDHEN and SYDVKM. CDR3 length: 12 residues. The chain's CDR3 is CASSRTDLKGDF. CDR3 bases: TGTGCCAGCAGCAGGACTGATCTTAAGGGAGACTTT.

This clonotype was seen a few times. J is TRBJ2-1 and V is TRBV28, with D unresolved. Germline CDR1 is MDHEN and CDR2 is SYDVKM. V shed 5 bases and J shed 2 bases, with 16 bases lying between them. The CDR3 is made up of 16 amino acids. The CDR3 is CASSSGLGGAYNEQFF. The CDR3 DNA reads TGTGCCAGCAGTAGTGGGTTGGGCGGAGCCTACAATGAGCAGTTCTTC.

The J gene is TRBJ2-2, the V gene TRBV20-1, with D unresolved. In germline, CDR1 is DFQATT, CDR2 SNEGSKA (reference sequence). The CDR3 sequence is 13 residues long. Trimming removed 3 bases at V and 1 base at J, with 6 bases between. In DNA, the CDR3 is TGCAGTGCTAGCCACAGGAACACCGGGGAGCTGTTTTTT. Translation gives CSASHRNTGELFF.

The rearrangement joins TRBV7-9 to TRBJ1-2, with D perhaps TRBD1 (5 bases). CDR3 length equals 15 residues. Germline values: CDR1 SEHNR, CDR2 FQNEAQ (reference sequence). V was clipped by 5 bases and J by 3 bases, with 16 bases between them. CDR3 nucleotide sequence: TGTGCCAGCAGCAGCCAAGGACATCTTTACTATGGCTACACCTTC. Translation gives CASSSQGHLYYGYTF.

In this sample, this clonotype turned up a few times. V is TRBV7-9 and J is TRBJ2-1, with D possibly TRBD2 on 5 matching bases. Looked up from germline, CDR1 is SEHNR and CDR2 is FQNEAQ (reference sequence). Trimming took off 5 bases at V and 4 bases at J, with 21 bases between the two ends. The CDR3 is 17 amino acids. CDR3: CASSPRAGREPYNEQFF. The CDR3 region has the DNA TGTGCCAGCAGCCCCCGGGCGGGTAGGGAACCATACAATGAGCAGTTCTTC.